This T cell receptor beta chain is from a study of regulatory T cells in long-lasting Graves disease. Study observations and caveats: Newly diagnosed disease favored TRBV20-1 and TRBJ2-1 over persistent disease.

V dropped 5 bases and J dropped 5 bases, with 12 bases sitting between them. The CDR3 is made up of 13 amino acids. CDR1 LNHDA and CDR2 SQIVND come from the germline V gene (reference sequence). The sample's time point: newly diagnosed GD, antithyroid drugs for less than 3 months. Extracted RNA from PBMCs served as the source of the TCR library. This clonotype was seen only a few times. Its specificity is unknown. The authors built TCR beta libraries using iRepertoire HTBI primers and Arm-PCR of CDR3 regions. Source study methods: Sequenced samples collectively carried 60 to 75 TRBV and 14 TRBJ segments. TCRdb passed the multiplex PCR reads through MiXCR, listing each CDR3 protein once. The V and J calls, along with clone size, are taken from TCRdb and not from the paper's own processing. The repertoire holds around 250,000 distinct CDR3 sequences, 15% to 20% seen once, with 12% to 15% in the top ten.

This same sample was also part of a study on T cells in Graves' hyperthyroidism and ophthalmopathy.

Source: peripheral blood mononuclear cells (PBMCs), taken at new diagnosis, from a patient treated with antithyroid drugs. The chain has TRBV19 and TRBJ1-1, with D perhaps TRBD1 (6 bases). This sequence was found in a woman in her 30s with Graves disease. The CDR3 DNA reads as TGTGCCAGTAGTGTCGGGACACCTACTGAAGCTTTCTTT. It codes for CASSVGTPTEAFF.